This T cell receptor beta chain was sequenced in a study of blood T cells in healthy people across ages. Study-wide findings and caveats: More naive CD4+ cells and higher diversity marked long-lived donors relative to aged donors.

The CDR3 sequence is 16 residues long. V shed 1 base, J shed 3 bases, and the junction held 7 bases outside the gene matches. From germline, CDR1 is SNHLY and CDR2 FYNNEI. The table lists this clonotype with many counts. Antigen specificity is unknown. Then a second PCR, running roughly 6 to 12 cycles, was carried out with a sample-barcoded 5' primer and a J-beta primer mix. One entry per CDR3 protein, called by TCRdb with MiXCR from the 5' RACE reads. The table has about 280,000 distinct CDR3 sequences, 25% to 30% seen once. This TCR was sampled from a woman aged 70-85 years in good health. This sequence joins TRBV2 and TRBJ2-7; 9 nucleotides match TRBD2. The sample was blood. Here the CDR3 DNA reads TGTGCCAGCAGTGAAGGGCTAGCGGGGATTTACTACGAGCAGTACTTC. Protein: CASSEGLAGIYYEQYF.